The 23 T cell receptor beta chains given below trace back to one sample, sequenced in a study of blood T cell repertoires in COVID-19 (dated by TCRdb to the early 2020s). Receptor libraries were prepared by the immunoSEQ multiplex PCR assay. This immuneACCESS table, as held by TCRdb, lists in-frame sequences with V and J called but not all clones. Of the missing ones, under half trace to an unresolved V gene in checked studies; the others have no known cause. The table for this sample lists some 160,000 clones; around 86% of them were counted only once. Clones ranked in the top ten supply just over 2.5% of the sample. Specimen: peripheral blood. Receptor source: an elderly woman with COVID-19, enrolled during active disease.

The chain uses TRBV7-2 and TRBJ2-5; D is ambiguous. Germline loops: CDR1 SGHTA, CDR2 FQGNSA. This CDR3 has 13 residues. V was shortened by 4 bases and J by 3 bases, with 9 bases between the two germline ends. CDR3 sequence reads: CASSSRSEETQYF. CDR3 nucleotides: TGTGCCAGCAGCTCCCGGTCCGAAGAGACCCAGTACTTC.

This chain links TRBV5-5 with TRBJ1-1; TRBD1 aligns across 7 bases. Trimming removed 4 bases from V and 1 base from J; junction bases left unmatched: 22. The CDR3 extends over 20 amino acids. Looked up from germline, CDR1 is SGHKS and CDR2 is YYEKEE (reference sequence). Here the CDR3 DNA reads TGTGCCAGCAGCGTCGGGCCCCAGACAGGGCGCCGGAGTGCGAACACTGAAGCTTTCTTT. Protein: CASSVGPQTGRRSANTEAFF.

This chain joins TRBV11-3 and TRBJ2-3, with 10 bases identical to TRBD1. V dropped 5 bases and J dropped 6; count of bases not matched to a gene: 8. CDR1 is SGHNT and CDR2 is YENEEA in the germline V gene. CDR3 size: 15 residues. The CDR3 is CASSLRQGAGDTQYF. CDR3 DNA sequence: TGTGCCAGCAGCCTACGACAGGGGGCAGGGGATACGCAGTATTTT. Full variable domain (outside the CDR3, taken from reference TRBV11-3 and TRBJ2-3): EAGVVQSPRYKIIEKKQPVAFWCNPISGHNTLYWYLQNLGQGPELLIRYENEEAVDDSQLPKDRFSAERLKGVDSTLKIQPAELGDSAVYLCASSLRQGAGDTQYFGPGTRLTVL.

This chain joins TRBV28 and TRBJ2-5, with TRBD2 matching over 7 bases. Germline trimming cut 2 bases from V and 5 bases from J; bases unmatched to any gene: 20. This CDR3 is built from 19 residues. Germline V gene sequence: CDR1 MDHEN, CDR2 SYDVKM. The CDR3 DNA is TGTGCCAGCAGTTTAACGGCAGAATGGGGGAGGGCCTTGGGGGAGACCCAGTACTTC. It encodes CASSLTAEWGRALGETQYF.

This chain joins TRBV28 and TRBJ1-6, with D hard to call. Trimming took off 10 bases at V and 11 bases at J, with 12 bases between the two ends. Germline V gene sequence: CDR1 MDHEN, CDR2 SYDVKM. This CDR3 is 11 amino acids long. CDR3 protein: CATRAGTPLHF. The CDR3 DNA is TGTGCCACCCGGGCGGGGACACCCCTCCACTTT.

The chain recombines TRBV19 with TRBJ2-7, with TRBD1 as a possible D gene (6 bases). Germline CDR1 is LNHDA and CDR2 is SQIVND (reference sequence). The CDR3 spans 13 residues. V was trimmed by 7 bases and J by 2 bases, leaving 12 bases between them. This chain's CDR3 is CASTPGVPYEQYF. The CDR3 nucleotides read TGTGCCAGTACGCCAGGGGTCCCCTACGAGCAGTACTTC.

The gene calls are TRBV2 and TRBJ1-5; 7 nucleotides line up with TRBD1. This CDR3 spans 13 amino acids. Germline V lookup: CDR1 SNHLY, CDR2 FYNNEI. J lost 6 bases, V lost 6 bases, and 5 bases had no gene match. CDR3 protein: CASRQGVSQPQHF. In DNA form, the CDR3 reads TGTGCCAGCAGGCAGGGGGTGAGTCAGCCCCAGCATTTT.

The V gene is TRBV5-1, the J gene TRBJ1-2, with D hard to call. The CDR3 has 13 amino acids. Germline-derived CDR1 and CDR2 are SGHRS and YFSETQ. The ends were cut back, 3 bases at V and 5 bases at J, with 11 bases in the middle. CDR3 in DNA: TGCGCCAGCAGCTCCCAAACACAATATGGCTACACCTTC. Its protein product is CASSSQTQYGYTF. The full variable domain, with the rest looked up from reference TRBV5-1 and TRBJ1-2, is KAGVTQTPRYLIKTRGQQVTLSCSPISGHRSVSWYQQTPGQGLQFLFEYFSETQRNKGNFPGRFSGRQFSNSRSEMNVSTLELGDSALYLCASSSQTQYGYTFGSGTRLTVV.

J is TRBJ1-4 and V is TRBV5-6; tentatively, D is TRBD1 (5 bases). Deletions cut 4 bases from V and 3 bases from J, with 13 bases between. From germline, CDR1 is SGHDT and CDR2 YYEEEE. The CDR3 has 15 amino acids. In DNA, the CDR3 is TGTGCCAGCAGCAAGACAGTACAGGCTAATGAAAAACTGTTTTTT. This translates into CASSKTVQANEKLFF.

Details on this clone: Other DNA sequences in the same sample also yield this CDR3. The chain joins TRBV28 to TRBJ2-2, with a possible D match to TRBD2 (6 bases). The CDR3 has 14 amino acids. Germline CDR1 and CDR2: MDHEN and SYDVKM. Deletions cut 6 bases from V and 2 bases from J, with 10 bases between. The chain's CDR3 is CASSRRANTGELFF. In nucleotides, the CDR3 is TGTGCCAGCAGCCGGAGGGCCAACACCGGGGAGCTGTTTTTT.

This rearrangement joins TRBV19 to TRBJ1-1, with 7 nucleotides matching TRBD1. V shed 7 bases, J shed 3 bases, and the junction held 8 bases outside the gene matches. CDR1 is LNHDA and CDR2 is SQIVND in the germline V gene (reference sequence). CDR3 length: 14 amino acids. CDR3 in amino acids: CASTSDRADTEAFF. The CDR3 DNA is TGTGCCAGTACCTCCGACAGGGCCGACACTGAAGCTTTCTTT.

This clone was seen a handful of times. The V gene is TRBV7-8, the J gene TRBJ1-2; TRBD1 agrees at 11 bases. V shed 4 bases, J shed 4 bases, and the junction held 2 bases outside the gene matches. CDR1 SGHVS and CDR2 FQNEAQ come from the germline V gene. CDR3 size: 14 residues. CDR3 nucleotides: TGTGCCAGCAGCTCGGGACAGGGGGGCTATGGCTACACCTTC. It specifies CASSSGQGGYGYTF. Looking up the rest from reference TRBV7-8 and TRBJ1-2 gives the full variable domain: GAGVSQSPRYKVAKRGQDVALRCDPISGHVSLFWYQQALGQGPEFLTYFQNEAQLDKSGLPSDRFFAERPEGSVSTLKIQRTQQEDSAVYLCASSSGQGGYGYTFGSGTRLTVV.

The gene calls are TRBV5-5 and TRBJ2-3, with 7 bases fitting TRBD1. The V gene's germline CDR1 is SGHKS and CDR2 YYEKEE (reference sequence). With 2 bases clipped from V and 7 bases from J, the junction kept 13 bases outside the gene matches. The CDR3 sequence is 16 residues long. CDR3 residues: CASSFEGQMASHTQYF. For the CDR3, the DNA is TGTGCCAGCAGCTTTGAGGGACAGATGGCTTCCCATACGCAGTATTTT.

CDR3: CASSPTGTNTEAFF. Written as DNA, the CDR3 is TGCGCCAGCAGCCCGACAGGGACAAACACTGAAGCTTTCTTT. The chain uses TRBV4-3 and TRBJ1-1; TRBD1 agrees at 7 bases. From germline, CDR1 is LGHNA and CDR2 YSLEER. The CDR3 is made up of 14 amino acids. The V segment lost 4 bases and the J segment 2 bases; nucleotides outside the gene matches: 4.

The V call is TRBV5-4, the J call TRBJ2-5, with no clear D. This CDR3 contains 13 residues. V was clipped by 4 bases and J by 5 bases, with 12 bases between them. CDR1 is SGHNT, CDR2 YYREEE, per germline (reference sequence). The CDR3 is CASSTGNGETQYF. For the CDR3, the DNA is TGTGCCAGCAGCACCGGAAACGGGGAGACCCAGTACTTC.

The chain recombines TRBV6-1 with TRBJ1-6; no clear D gene. There are 14 residues in the CDR3. In germline, CDR1 is MNHNS, CDR2 SASEGT. The V end lost 3 bases, the J end lost 7 bases, and 10 bases lay between the germline ends. The CDR3 DNA sequence: TGTGCCAGCAGTGATGGACTGTCGAATTCACCCCTCCACTTT. It yields the protein CASSDGLSNSPLHF.

The gene calls are TRBV24-1 and TRBJ2-1, with 11 bases aligning to TRBD1. CDR1 KGHDR and CDR2 SFDVKD come from the germline V gene. Germline trimming cut 7 bases from V and 6 bases from J; bases unmatched to any gene: 1. This CDR3 comprises 13 residues. As DNA, the CDR3 is TGTGCCACCAGGGGGACAGGGGGCAATGAGCAGTTCTTC. Residues: CATRGTGGNEQFF.

This clone was recorded only once. The chain couples TRBV19 to TRBJ1-5; TRBD1 agrees at 7 bases. The CDR3 consists of 17 residues. V shed 6 bases, J shed 2 bases, and the junction held 13 bases outside the gene matches. CDR1 is LNHDA and CDR2 is SQIVND in the germline V gene (reference sequence). The CDR3 protein is CASRAARQGFGNQPQHF. CDR3 bases: TGTGCCAGTAGAGCGGCAAGACAGGGCTTTGGCAATCAGCCCCAGCATTTT.

The rearrangement links TRBV16 to TRBJ1-3; TRBD1 is a possible D gene (5 bases). V lost 1 base and J 4 bases, leaving 14 bases between the germline ends. The CDR3 consists of 16 residues. Germline V gene sequence: CDR1 KGHSY, CDR2 FQNENV. The CDR3 reads CASSQYGGAGGNTIYF. The CDR3 DNA is TGTGCCAGCAGCCAATACGGGGGAGCGGGCGGAAACACCATATATTTT.

The rearrangement joins TRBV3-1 (or the pseudogene TRBV3-2) to TRBJ2-5; D perhaps matches TRBD1 (6 bases). The CDR3 totals 14 residues. V gave up 4 bases and J gave up 2 bases, with 11 bases separating them. From germline, CDR1 is LGHDT and CDR2 YNNKEL (reference sequence). CDR3 bases: TGTGCCAGCAGCCTACGGACAGCACAAGAGACCCAGTACTTC. This gives the protein CASSLRTAQETQYF.

V usage is TRBV6-5 and J usage is TRBJ1-2; D is possibly TRBD1 (5 bases). This CDR3 has 12 residues. The V gene lost 11 bases and the J gene lost 8 bases, with 18 bases spanning the gap. Looked up from germline, CDR1 is MNHEY and CDR2 is SVGAGI. DNA for the CDR3: TGTGCCGCACACTCGACAGTTAAAGGCTACACCTTC. Translation: CAAHSTVKGYTF.

A single count supports this clone. V is TRBV11-2 and J is TRBJ2-5, with a tentative D call TRBD2 (6 bases). Germline CDR1 SGHAT, CDR2 FQNNGV. V lost 2 bases to trimming and J lost 2 bases, with 9 bases between them. The CDR3 is 14 amino acids. For the CDR3, the DNA is TGTGCCAGCAGCTTATACGGGGGTCAAGAGACCCAGTACTTC. Its translation: CASSLYGGQETQYF.

This chain joins TRBV28 and TRBJ2-7, with a weak D call TRBD2 (6 bases). Germline loops: CDR1 MDHEN, CDR2 SYDVKM. The ends were cut back, 3 bases at V and 1 base at J, with 16 bases in the middle. This CDR3 has 16 amino acids. CDR3 DNA: TGTGCCAGCAGTTTTGGGGCAGCGGGCCTATCCTACGAGCAGTACTTC. Its translation: CASSFGAAGLSYEQYF.